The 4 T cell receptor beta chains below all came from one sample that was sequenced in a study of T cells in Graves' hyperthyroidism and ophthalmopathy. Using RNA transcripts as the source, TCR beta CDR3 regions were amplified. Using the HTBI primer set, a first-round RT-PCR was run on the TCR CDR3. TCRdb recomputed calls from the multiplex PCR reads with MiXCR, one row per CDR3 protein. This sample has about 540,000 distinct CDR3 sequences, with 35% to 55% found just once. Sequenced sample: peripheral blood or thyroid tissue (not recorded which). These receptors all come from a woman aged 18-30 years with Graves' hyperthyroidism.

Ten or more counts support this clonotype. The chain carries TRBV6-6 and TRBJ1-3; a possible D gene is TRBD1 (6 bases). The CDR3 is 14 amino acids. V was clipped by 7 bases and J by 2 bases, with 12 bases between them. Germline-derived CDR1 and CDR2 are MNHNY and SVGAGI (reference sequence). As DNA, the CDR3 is TGTGCCAGCACCCCCGGGGGGCCTGGAAACACCATATATTTT. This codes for CASTPGGPGNTIYF.

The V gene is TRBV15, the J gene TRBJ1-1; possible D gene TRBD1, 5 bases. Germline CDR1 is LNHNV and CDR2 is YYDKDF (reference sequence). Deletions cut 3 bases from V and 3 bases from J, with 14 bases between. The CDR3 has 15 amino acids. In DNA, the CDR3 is TGTGCCACCAGCAGCTTAGGGGTGGTGGACACTGAAGCTTTCTTT. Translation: CATSSLGVVDTEAFF.

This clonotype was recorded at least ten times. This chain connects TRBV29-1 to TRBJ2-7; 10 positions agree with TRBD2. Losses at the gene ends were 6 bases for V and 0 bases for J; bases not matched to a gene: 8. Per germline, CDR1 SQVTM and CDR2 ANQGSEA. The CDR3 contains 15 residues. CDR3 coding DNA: TGCAGCGTCCTCGCCGGGACTAGCGCCTCCTACGAGCAGTACTTC. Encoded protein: CSVLAGTSASYEQYF.

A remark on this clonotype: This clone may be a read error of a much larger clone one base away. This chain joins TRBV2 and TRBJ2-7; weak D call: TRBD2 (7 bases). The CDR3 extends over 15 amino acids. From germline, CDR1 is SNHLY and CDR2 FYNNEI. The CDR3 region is CASSLSSGGPYERYF. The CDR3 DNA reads TGTGCCAGCAGTTTAAGTTCGGGGGGCCCCTACGAGCGGTACTTC.